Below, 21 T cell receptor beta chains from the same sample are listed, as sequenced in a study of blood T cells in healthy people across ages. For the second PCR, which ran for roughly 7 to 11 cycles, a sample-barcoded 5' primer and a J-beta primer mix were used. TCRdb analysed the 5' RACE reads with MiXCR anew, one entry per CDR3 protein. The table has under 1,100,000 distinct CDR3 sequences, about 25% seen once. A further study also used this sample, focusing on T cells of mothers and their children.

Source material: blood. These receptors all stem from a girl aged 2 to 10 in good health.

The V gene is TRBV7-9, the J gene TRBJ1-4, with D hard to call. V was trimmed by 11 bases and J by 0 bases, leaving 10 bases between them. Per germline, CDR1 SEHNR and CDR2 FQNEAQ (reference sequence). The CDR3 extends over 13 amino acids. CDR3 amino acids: CAGWKATNEKLFF. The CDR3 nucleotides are TGTGCCGGCTGGAAGGCAACTAATGAAAAACTGTTTTTT.

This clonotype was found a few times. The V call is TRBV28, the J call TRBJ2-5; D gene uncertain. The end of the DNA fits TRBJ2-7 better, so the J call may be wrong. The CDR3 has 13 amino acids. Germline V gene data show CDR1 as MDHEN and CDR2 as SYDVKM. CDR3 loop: CASSPVDSYEQYF. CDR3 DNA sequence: TGTGCCAGCAGTCCCGTGGACTCCTACGAGCAGTACTTC.

CDR3 bases: TGTGCCAGCAGCCAATTACCAGGGGAGGTGTCGGGCACTGAAGCTTTCTTT. This translates into CASSQLPGEVSGTEAFF. The chain has TRBV14 and TRBJ1-1; D is perhaps TRBD1 (6 bases). This CDR3 contains 17 residues. Germline V gene sequence: CDR1 SGHDN, CDR2 FVKESK. Trimming removed 2 bases at V and 4 bases at J, with 20 bases between.

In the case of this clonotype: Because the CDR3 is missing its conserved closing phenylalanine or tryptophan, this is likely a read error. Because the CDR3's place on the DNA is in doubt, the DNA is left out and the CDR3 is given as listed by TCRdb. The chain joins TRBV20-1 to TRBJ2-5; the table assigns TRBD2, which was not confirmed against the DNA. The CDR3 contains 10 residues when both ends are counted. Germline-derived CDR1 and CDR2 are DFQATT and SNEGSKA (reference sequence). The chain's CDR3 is CSASQREGQI.

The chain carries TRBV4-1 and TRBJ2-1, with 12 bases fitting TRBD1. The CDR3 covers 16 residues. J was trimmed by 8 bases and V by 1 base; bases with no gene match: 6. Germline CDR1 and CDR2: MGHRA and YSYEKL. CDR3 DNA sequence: TGCGCCAGCAGCCAAGTTCCGGGACAGGGGGCCGATGAGCAGTTCTTC. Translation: CASSQVPGQGADEQFF.

CDR3 amino acids: CSEVSPSTDTQYF. The CDR3 DNA is TGCAGTGAGGTCTCCCCTAGCACAGATACGCAGTATTTT. The rearrangement uses TRBV20-1 and TRBJ2-3; D is undetermined. Germline loops: CDR1 DFQATT, CDR2 SNEGSKA (reference sequence). V lost 7 bases and J 0 bases, leaving 11 bases between the germline ends. CDR3 length: 13 amino acids.

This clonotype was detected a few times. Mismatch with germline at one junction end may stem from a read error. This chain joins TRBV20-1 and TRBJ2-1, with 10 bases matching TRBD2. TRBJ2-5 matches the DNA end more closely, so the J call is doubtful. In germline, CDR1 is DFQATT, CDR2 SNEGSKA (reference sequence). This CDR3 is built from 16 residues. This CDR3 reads CNARVGTSENQETQYF. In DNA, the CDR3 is TGCAATGCTAGAGTTGGGACTAGCGAGAACCAAGAGACCCAGTACTTC.

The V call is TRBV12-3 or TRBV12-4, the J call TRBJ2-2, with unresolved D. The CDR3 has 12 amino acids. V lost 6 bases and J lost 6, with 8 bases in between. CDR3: CASRQIPGELFF. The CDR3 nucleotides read TGTGCCAGCAGGCAAATTCCCGGGGAGCTGTTTTTT.

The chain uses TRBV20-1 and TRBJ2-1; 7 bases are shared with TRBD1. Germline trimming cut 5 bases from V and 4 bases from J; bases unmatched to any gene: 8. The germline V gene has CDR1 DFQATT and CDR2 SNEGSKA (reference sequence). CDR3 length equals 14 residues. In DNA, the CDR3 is TGCAGTGCTCGTGACAGGGTTGTTTACAATGAGCAGTTCTTC. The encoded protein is CSARDRVVYNEQFF.

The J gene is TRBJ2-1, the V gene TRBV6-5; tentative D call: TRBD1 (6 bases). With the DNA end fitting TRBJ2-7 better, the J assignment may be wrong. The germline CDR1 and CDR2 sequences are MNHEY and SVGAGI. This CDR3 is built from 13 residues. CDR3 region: CASSGDGQYEQYF. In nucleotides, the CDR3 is TGTGCCAGCAGCGGCGATGGACAGTACGAGCAGTACTTC.

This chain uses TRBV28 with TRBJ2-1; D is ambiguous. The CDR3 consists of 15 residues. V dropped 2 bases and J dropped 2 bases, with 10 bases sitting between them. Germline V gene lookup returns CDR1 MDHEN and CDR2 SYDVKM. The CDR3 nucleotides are TGTGCCAGCAGTTTACTACGCGACCCCTACAATGAGCAGTTCTTC. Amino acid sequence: CASSLLRDPYNEQFF.

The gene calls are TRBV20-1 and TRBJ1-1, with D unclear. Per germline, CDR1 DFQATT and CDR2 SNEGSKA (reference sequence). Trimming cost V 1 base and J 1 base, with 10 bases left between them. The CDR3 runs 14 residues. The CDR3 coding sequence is TGCAGTGCTAGAGGGGTCGAGGGGAACACTGAAGCTTTCTTT. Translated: CSARGVEGNTEAFF.

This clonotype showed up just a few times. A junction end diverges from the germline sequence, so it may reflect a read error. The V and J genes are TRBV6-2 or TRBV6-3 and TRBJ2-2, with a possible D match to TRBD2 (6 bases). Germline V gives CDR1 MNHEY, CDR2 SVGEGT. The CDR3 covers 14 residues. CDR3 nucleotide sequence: TGCGCCAGCAGTTACTCCTGGGGGGCCGGGGAGCTGTTTTTT. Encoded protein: CASSYSWGAGELFF.

The DNA for the CDR3 is TGTGCCACCCAGGCGTGGGACAATGAGCAGTTCTTC. Protein sequence: CATQAWDNEQFF. This sequence joins TRBV7-9 and TRBJ2-1; D is uncertain. Per the germline V gene, CDR1 is SEHNR and CDR2 is FQNEAQ (reference sequence). The CDR3 sequence is 12 residues long. V dropped 10 bases and J dropped 5 bases, with 12 bases sitting between them. Using reference TRBV7-9 and TRBJ2-1 for the parts outside the CDR3, the full variable domain is DTGVSQNPRHKITKRGQNVTFRCDPISEHNRLYWYRQTLGQGPEFLTYFQNEAQLEKSRLLSDRFSAERPKGSFSTLEIQRTEQGDSAMYLCATQAWDNEQFFGPGTRLTVL.

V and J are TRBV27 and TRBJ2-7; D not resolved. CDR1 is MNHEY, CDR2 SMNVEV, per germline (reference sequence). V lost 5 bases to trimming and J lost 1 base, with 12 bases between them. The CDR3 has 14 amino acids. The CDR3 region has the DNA TGTGCCAGCAGTCTGTCGCTGAAATCCTACGAGCAGTACTTC. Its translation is CASSLSLKSYEQYF.

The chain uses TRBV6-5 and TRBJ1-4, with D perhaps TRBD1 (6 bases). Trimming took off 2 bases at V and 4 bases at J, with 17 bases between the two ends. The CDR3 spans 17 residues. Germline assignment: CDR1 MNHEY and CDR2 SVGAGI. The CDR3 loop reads CASSYDVPTGYNEKLFF. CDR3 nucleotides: TGTGCCAGCAGTTACGACGTCCCAACAGGGTATAATGAAAAACTGTTTTTT.

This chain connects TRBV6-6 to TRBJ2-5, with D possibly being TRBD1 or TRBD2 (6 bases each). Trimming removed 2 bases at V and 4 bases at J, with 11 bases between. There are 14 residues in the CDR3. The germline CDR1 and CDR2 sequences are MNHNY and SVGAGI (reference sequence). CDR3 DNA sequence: TGTGCCAGCAGTTACGGGTGGGGGGCAGAGACCCAGTACTTC. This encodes CASSYGWGAETQYF.

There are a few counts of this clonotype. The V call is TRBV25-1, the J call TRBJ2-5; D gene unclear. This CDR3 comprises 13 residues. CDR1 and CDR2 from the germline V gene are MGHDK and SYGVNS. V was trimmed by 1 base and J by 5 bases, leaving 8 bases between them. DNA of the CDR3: TGTGCCAGCAGTGAATTTCAGGCTGAGACCCAGTACTTC. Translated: CASSEFQAETQYF.

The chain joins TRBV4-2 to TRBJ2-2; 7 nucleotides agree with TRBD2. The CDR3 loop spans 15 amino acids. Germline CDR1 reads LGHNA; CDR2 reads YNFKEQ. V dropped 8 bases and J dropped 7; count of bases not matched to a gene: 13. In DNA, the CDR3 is TGTGCCAGCGCTAGTGGGGGGGGATTGAACGGGGAGCTGTTTTTT. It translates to CASASGGGLNGELFF.

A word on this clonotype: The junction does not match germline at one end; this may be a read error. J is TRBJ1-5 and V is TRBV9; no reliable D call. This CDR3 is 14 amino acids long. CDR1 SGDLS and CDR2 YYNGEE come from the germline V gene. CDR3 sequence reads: CASSVGAENQPQHF. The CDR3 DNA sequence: TGTGCCAGCAGCGTAGGAGCAGAGAATCAGCCCCAACATTTT.

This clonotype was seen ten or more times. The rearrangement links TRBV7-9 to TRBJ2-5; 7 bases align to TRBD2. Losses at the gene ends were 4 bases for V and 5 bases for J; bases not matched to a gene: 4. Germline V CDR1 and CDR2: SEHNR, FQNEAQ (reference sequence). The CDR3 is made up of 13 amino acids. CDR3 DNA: TGTGCCAGCAGCTCACTCGGGAGGGAGACCCAGTACTTC. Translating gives CASSSLGRETQYF.